These 16 T cell receptor beta chains originate from one sample sequenced in a study of blood T cells in healthy people across ages. A J-beta primer mix and a sample-barcoded 5' primer were used in a second PCR of about 7 to 12 cycles. TCRdb reprocessed the 5' RACE reads with MiXCR, giving one entry per CDR3 protein. The sample includes over a million distinct CDR3 sequences, approximately 59% of them seen just once. Sequencing was done on a sample of blood. The receptor set was obtained from a man aged 18-30 years in good health.

As concerns this clonotype: Because it lacks the conserved phenylalanine or tryptophan at the end, this CDR3 is likely a read error. CDR3 sequence: CATSRDGPFDEAFS. CDR3 in DNA: TGTGCCACCAGCAGAGATGGACCTTTCGATGAAGCTTTCTCT. V usage is TRBV15 and J usage is TRBJ1-1; D gene ambiguous. The CDR3 is 14 residues long. The germline gives CDR1 LNHNV, CDR2 YYDKDF (reference sequence). Trimming took 0 bases from V and 7 from J, leaving 12 bases between them.

This clonotype has a single count. The chain has TRBV2 and TRBJ1-1; TRBD1 might be the D (6 bases). This CDR3 has 17 amino acids. V dropped 6 bases and J dropped 0 bases, with 20 bases sitting between them. CDR1 is SNHLY, CDR2 FYNNEI, per germline. DNA for the CDR3: TGTGCCAGCAGGCCACCCATCGGGGGCGGGATGAACACTGAAGCTTTCTTT. Protein: CASRPPIGGGMNTEAFF.

V and J are TRBV7-2 and TRBJ1-2; TRBD1 is a possible D gene (5 bases). V was cut by 4 bases and J by 4 bases, with 10 bases left in between. The CDR3 has 13 amino acids. The germline V gene encodes CDR1 SGHTA and CDR2 FQGNSA. CDR3 DNA: TGTGCCAGCAGCTCAGCCAGGGCCTATGGCTACACCTTC. Its translation: CASSSARAYGYTF.

This chain uses TRBV28 with TRBJ2-1; tentative D call: TRBD2 (7 bases). This CDR3 is 16 amino acids long. Germline lookup yields CDR1 MDHEN and CDR2 SYDVKM. With 6 bases removed from V and 1 base from J, the gap between germline ends came to 16 bases. The chain's CDR3 is CASRLPGGPSYNEQFF. CDR3 bases: TGTGCCAGCAGACTCCCGGGGGGCCCGTCCTACAATGAGCAGTTCTTC.

V gene TRBV6-1 combines with J gene TRBJ1-2, with D possibly being TRBD1 (6 bases). Germline V gene lookup returns CDR1 MNHNS and CDR2 SASEGT. The CDR3 consists of 14 residues. Trimming shortened V by 5 bases and J by 5 bases, and 15 bases separated the two germline ends. The CDR3 sequence is CASSRRGNDYGYTF. CDR3 bases: TGTGCCAGCAGTAGAAGGGGGAACGATTATGGCTACACCTTC.

The J gene is TRBJ2-1, the V gene TRBV6-6; 8 bases are shared with TRBD2. CDR1 is MNHNY and CDR2 is SVGAGI in the germline V gene (reference sequence). This CDR3 is built from 16 residues. The V segment lost 2 bases and the J segment 2 bases; nucleotides outside the gene matches: 5. The CDR3 is CASSYGKRGTYNEQFF. CDR3 DNA: TGTGCCAGCAGTTACGGAAAGCGGGGGACCTACAATGAGCAGTTCTTC.

The chain recombines TRBV20-1 with TRBJ2-1; perhaps TRBD2 as D (6 bases). Germline CDR1 is DFQATT and CDR2 is SNEGSKA (reference sequence). This CDR3 contains 15 residues. The V end was cut by 0 bases, the J end by 3 bases, with 12 bases between. CDR3 sequence: CSAREERVDYNEQFF. In DNA, the CDR3 is TGCAGTGCTAGAGAGGAGCGGGTTGACTACAATGAGCAGTTCTTC.

The rearrangement uses TRBV7-8 and TRBJ2-3; 7 bases agree with TRBD1. Trimming cost V 5 bases and J 5 bases; bases outside gene matches: 4. The germline V gene encodes CDR1 SGHVS and CDR2 FQNEAQ. This CDR3 has 13 amino acids. CDR3 region: CASSINRGDTQYF. CDR3 bases: TGTGCCAGCAGCATAAACAGGGGAGATACGCAGTATTTT.

J is TRBJ2-7 and V is TRBV27, with D unclear. Trimming shortened V by 7 bases and J by 3 bases, and 10 bases separated the two germline ends. CDR1 MNHEY and CDR2 SMNVEV come from the germline V gene (reference sequence). The CDR3 extends over 12 amino acids. CDR3 coding DNA: TGTGCCAGCAAGGGCCCCCTCTACGAGCAGTACTTC. It encodes CASKGPLYEQYF.

This clonotype appeared a few times. The V and J genes are TRBV29-1 and TRBJ1-2; D is ambiguous. The CDR3 length is 13 residues. V was clipped by 4 bases and J by 0 bases, with 9 bases between them. The germline V gene encodes CDR1 SQVTM and CDR2 ANQGSEA. For the CDR3, the DNA is TGCAGCGTTGCCGGTCGGGCTAACTATGGCTACACCTTC. This gives the protein CSVAGRANYGYTF.

The chain combines TRBV11-2 with TRBJ1-5, with D tentatively TRBD1 (6 bases). Looked up from germline, CDR1 is SGHAT and CDR2 is FQNNGV. CDR3 length equals 15 residues. V lost 4 bases, J lost 7 bases, and 17 bases lay in between. CDR3 DNA sequence: TGTGCCAGCAGCTCCGGTACAGGGTCTGGGCAGCCCCAGCATTTT. This translates into CASSSGTGSGQPQHF.

This clonotype was recorded only once. The chain links TRBV20-1 to TRBJ1-5, with a weak D call TRBD1 (5 bases). Trimming stripped 3 bases from V and 7 bases from J, with 13 bases between. Germline V gene data show CDR1 as DFQATT and CDR2 as SNEGSKA (reference sequence). CDR3 length equals 13 residues. CDR3 loop: CSASPTGYQPQHF. The CDR3 DNA follows: TGCAGTGCTAGTCCCACAGGATACCAGCCCCAGCATTTT.

In its sample, this clonotype was seen once. The chain recombines TRBV20-1 with TRBJ2-5; 8 bases line up with TRBD2. The CDR3 is made up of 14 amino acids. The V gene's germline CDR1 is DFQATT and CDR2 SNEGSKA (reference sequence). V lost 3 bases to trimming and J lost 0 bases; unmatched junction nucleotides: 3. The CDR3 protein is CSARVAGYQETQYF. CDR3 DNA sequence: TGCAGTGCTAGGGTAGCGGGGTACCAAGAGACCCAGTACTTC.

The genes are TRBV20-1 and TRBJ2-1, with D perhaps TRBD1 (6 bases). Per the germline V gene, CDR1 is DFQATT and CDR2 is SNEGSKA (reference sequence). The CDR3 extends over 14 amino acids. The V end lost 4 bases, the J end lost 6 bases, and 16 bases lay between the germline ends. CDR3 nucleotide sequence: TGCAGTGCTATTTCAGGACAGCCGTTCAATGAGCAGTTCTTC. Amino acid sequence: CSAISGQPFNEQFF.

This rearrangement joins TRBV10-3 to TRBJ2-3; tentatively, D is TRBD1 (6 bases). The V end lost 7 bases, the J end lost 2 bases, and 10 bases lay between the germline ends. Per germline, CDR1 ENHRY and CDR2 SYGVKD. The CDR3 loop spans 13 amino acids. The CDR3 coding sequence is TGTGCCATCACAGGGGTCGACACAGATACGCAGTATTTT. Translation gives CAITGVDTDTQYF.

This clonotype turned up a few times. This rearrangement joins TRBV29-1 to TRBJ2-1; D remains unclear. CDR1 is SQVTM and CDR2 is ANQGSEA in the germline V gene. The length of the CDR3 is 12 residues. The V end was cut by 6 bases, the J end by 5 bases, with 11 bases between. CDR3 sequence reads: CSVKLSHNEQFF. The CDR3 DNA is TGCAGCGTGAAACTATCCCACAATGAGCAGTTCTTC.